These 9 T cell receptor beta chains were sequenced from one sample in a study of CD8 T cells in ankylosing spondylitis. TCRdb re-analysed the 5' RACE reads in MiXCR, keeping a single row per CDR3 protein. The sample yields 200,000 to 250,000 distinct CDR3 sequences, over 9.5% seen once. What was sequenced was blood, either unsorted or a sorted T cell fraction (not recorded which). These receptors all come from a male donor with ankylosing spondylitis or in good health (not recorded which).

With respect to this clonotype: The junction departs from the called germline gene at one end, perhaps through a read error. The gene calls are TRBV7-2 and TRBJ2-3; possible D gene TRBD2, 5 bases. CDR1 and CDR2 (germline): SGHTA, FQGNSA. The CDR3 runs to 14 residues. CDR3 sequence reads: CASSGTGFTDTQYF. The CDR3 DNA reads as TGCGCCAGCAGCGGAACTGGCTTCACAGATACGCAGTATTTT.

This clonotype has more than one count but fewer than ten. The V gene is TRBV9, the J gene TRBJ1-1, with D uncertain. Germline lookup yields CDR1 SGDLS and CDR2 YYNGEE. V was clipped by 0 bases and J by 1 base, with 10 bases between them. CDR3 length: 15 residues. The CDR3 nucleotides read TGTGCCAGCAGCGTAGGGTTATGGGGGAACACTGAAGCTTTCTTT. This codes for CASSVGLWGNTEAFF.

This clonotype appeared many times. The V and J genes are TRBV3-1 and TRBJ1-1; D is unclear. The V end was cut by 1 base, the J end by 0 bases, with 9 bases between. The germline CDR1 and CDR2 sequences are LGHDT and YNNKEL (reference sequence). The CDR3 is made up of 15 amino acids. DNA for the CDR3: TGTGCCAGCAGCCAAGGGTTCATTATGAACACTGAAGCTTTCTTT. Amino acids: CASSQGFIMNTEAFF.

This clonotype was found many times. V usage is TRBV12-3 or TRBV12-4 and J usage is TRBJ1-2; 8 bases match TRBD1. The J segment lost 7 bases and the V segment lost 5 bases, leaving 6 bases of the junction unmatched. The CDR3 is made up of 13 amino acids. CDR3 region: CASSRQGAIGYTF. In DNA, the CDR3 is TGTGCCAGCAGTCGCCAGGGGGCGATTGGCTACACCTTC.

This clonotype was recorded a few times. This chain uses TRBV20-1 with TRBJ1-1; no firm D call. Between the trimmed V and J ends, which lost 0 bases and 3 bases, there was a span of 5 bases. From germline, CDR1 is DFQATT and CDR2 SNEGSKA (reference sequence). The CDR3 is 12 amino acids. The CDR3 region is CSAREGHTEAFF. In nucleotides, the CDR3 is TGCAGTGCTAGAGAGGGTCACACTGAAGCTTTCTTT.

This clonotype was seen repeatedly, ten times or more. The chain uses TRBV3-1 and TRBJ2-1; D assignment may be TRBD1 or TRBD2 (5 bases each). CDR1 and CDR2 from the germline V gene are LGHDT and YNNKEL (reference sequence). This CDR3 region has 16 residues. The V gene lost 1 base and the J gene lost 6 bases, with 16 bases spanning the gap. As DNA, the CDR3 is TGTGCCAGCAGCCAAGTTTGGGGGACGGAAGCCAATGAGCAGTTCTTC. Protein product: CASSQVWGTEANEQFF.

Only a few counts were recorded for this clonotype. The chain has TRBV7-2 and TRBJ1-2, with 8 bases lining up with TRBD1. The germline CDR1 and CDR2 sequences are SGHTA and FQGNSA. J lost 7 bases, V lost 6 bases, and 13 bases had no gene match. This CDR3 spans 15 amino acids. CDR3 DNA: TGTGCCAGCAGGACGAACCTCGCAGGGGGCGGTGGCTACACCTTC. Amino acids: CASRTNLAGGGGYTF.

The CDR3 nucleotides are TGTGCCACCAGTGATTCTCGACAGGGGCCCCGCCAAGAGACCCAGTACTTC. Translating gives CATSDSRQGPRQETQYF. This chain links TRBV24-1 with TRBJ2-5; 8 bases are a match to TRBD1. With V trimmed by 2 bases and J by 1 base, 8 bases remained unmatched. The CDR3 contains 17 residues. The germline CDR1 and CDR2 sequences are KGHDR and SFDVKD.

This clonotype has at least ten counts. This rearrangement joins TRBV7-2 to TRBJ2-2, with 11 bases aligning to TRBD2. CDR3 size: 15 residues. Germline V gene sequence: CDR1 SGHTA, CDR2 FQGNSA. After removal of 5 bases from V and 6 bases from J, the junction contained 5 bases not matched to a gene. The CDR3 here is CASSLTSGGPGELFF. The CDR3 DNA reads TGTGCCAGCAGCCTCACTAGCGGGGGTCCCGGGGAGCTGTTTTTT.